What follows are 22 T cell receptor beta chains derived from one specimen sequenced in a study of cytomegalovirus exposure and HLA in healthy donors. Researchers ran the PCR with 60 Vbeta and 13 Jbeta primers. The table came from immunoSEQ multiplex PCR; TCRdb's copy has only in-frame clones and leaves some out. The sample data list roughly 79,000 clones. The specimen was PBMCs. These receptors were obtained from a man aged 30 to 39 in good health and CMV-seronegative.

The rearrangement links TRBV19 to TRBJ2-3; tentative D call: TRBD2 (6 bases). Germline V gene lookup returns CDR1 LNHDA and CDR2 SQIVND (reference sequence). This CDR3 contains 15 residues. Trimming cost V 5 bases and J 0 bases, with 12 bases left between them. The CDR3 region is CASSEGLRSTDTQYF. In DNA form, the CDR3 reads TGTGCCAGTAGTGAGGGACTCCGGAGCACAGATACGCAGTATTTT.

The chain uses TRBV6-4 and TRBJ1-2; D possibly corresponds to TRBD1 (6 bases). The V gene lost 3 bases and the J gene lost 7 bases, with 12 bases spanning the gap. The CDR3 is 13 amino acids. Per the germline V gene, CDR1 is MRHNA and CDR2 is SNTAGT. The CDR3 here is CASSEWGQGGYTF. In DNA, the CDR3 is TGTGCCAGCAGTGAATGGGGGCAGGGTGGCTACACCTTC.

The V call is TRBV9, the J call TRBJ2-2; 10 positions match TRBD2. V lost 4 bases, J lost 5 bases, and 8 bases stayed unmatched. The germline CDR1 and CDR2 sequences are SGDLS and YYNGEE. The CDR3 is 16 amino acids. The CDR3 DNA reads as TGTGCCAGCAGCACCTCTAGCGGGGGCCAGACCGGGGAGCTGTTTTTT. Translation: CASSTSSGGQTGELFF.

V and J are TRBV18 and TRBJ2-3; 8 bases match TRBD2. The CDR3 covers 16 residues. V lost 1 base and J lost 3; bases outside the gene matches: 6. CDR1 is KGHSH, CDR2 LQKENI, per germline. CDR3 protein: CASSPRVSSGTDTQYF. The CDR3 DNA sequence: TGTGCCAGCTCACCACGAGTATCTAGCGGGACAGATACGCAGTATTTT.

The rearrangement links TRBV20-1 to TRBJ2-5; D might be TRBD2 (5 bases). The CDR3 is 11 amino acids. With 8 bases removed from V and 1 base from J, the gap between germline ends came to 8 bases. Germline-derived CDR1 and CDR2 are DFQATT and SNEGSKA (reference sequence). CDR3 in amino acids: CSPRGQETQYF. The CDR3 DNA sequence: TGCAGTCCCCGGGGCCAAGAGACCCAGTACTTC.

The rearrangement uses TRBV5-4 and TRBJ2-7; D unclear. From germline, CDR1 is SGHNT and CDR2 YYREEE (reference sequence). The CDR3 length is 14 residues. The V gene lost 3 bases and the J gene lost 0 bases, with 10 bases spanning the gap. The CDR3 reads CASSSTGSSYEQYF. The CDR3 coding sequence is TGTGCCAGCAGCTCCACCGGGTCCTCCTACGAGCAGTACTTC. Complete variable domain (other parts from reference TRBV5-4 and TRBJ2-7): ETGVTQSPTHLIKTRGQQVTLRCSSQSGHNTVSWYQQALGQGPQFIFQYYREEENGRGNFPPRFSGLQFPNYSSELNVNALELDDSALYLCASSSTGSSYEQYFGPGTRLTVT.

The chain links TRBV9 to TRBJ2-5; weak D call: TRBD2 (5 bases). Trimming removed 0 bases from V and 7 bases from J, with 13 bases in between. Per the germline V gene, CDR1 is SGDLS and CDR2 is YYNGEE. The CDR3 length is 14 residues. CDR3 DNA sequence: TGTGCCAGCAGCGTAGATCCGGGATCGGGGACCCAGTACTTC. It specifies CASSVDPGSGTQYF.

The chain employs TRBV5-4 and TRBJ2-5; 8 nucleotides line up with TRBD1. Germline V gene lookup returns CDR1 SGHNT and CDR2 YYREEE (reference sequence). This CDR3 comprises 15 residues. V lost 5 bases to trimming and J lost 0 bases; unmatched junction nucleotides: 6. In nucleotides, the CDR3 is TGTGCCAGCAGTCCGGGACAGGCTTACCAAGAGACCCAGTACTTC. It yields the protein CASSPGQAYQETQYF.

The chain carries TRBV4-1 and TRBJ1-1; D gene unclear. The CDR3 covers 13 residues. Trimming took off 1 base at V and 4 bases at J, with 7 bases between the two ends. CDR1 and CDR2 from the germline V gene are MGHRA and YSYEKL. CDR3 protein: CASSQVFSTEAFF. The CDR3, as DNA: TGCGCCAGCAGCCAAGTTTTCAGCACTGAAGCTTTCTTT.

V usage is TRBV5-1 and J usage is TRBJ2-7; 9 nucleotides agree with TRBD1. The CDR3 length is 14 residues. Trimming at V came to 4 bases and at J to 4 bases, leaving 6 bases not matched to a gene. In germline, CDR1 is SGHRS, CDR2 YFSETQ. CDR3 in amino acids: CASSLGTGLYEQYF. In nucleotides, the CDR3 is TGCGCCAGCAGCCTCGGGACAGGGCTTTACGAGCAGTACTTC.

V gene TRBV6-6 combines with J gene TRBJ1-2; D remains unclear. This CDR3 spans 12 amino acids. V was cut by 6 bases and J by 4 bases, with 9 bases left in between. Germline V gene sequence: CDR1 MNHNY, CDR2 SVGAGI (reference sequence). The CDR3, as DNA: TGTGCCAGCAGACGAGACTCCTATGGCTACACCTTC. Residues: CASRRDSYGYTF.

The gene calls are TRBV23-1 and TRBJ1-2; D call uncertain. TRBV23-1 is filed as an ORF, its function uncertain. This CDR3 comprises 16 residues. V lost 4 bases, J lost 4 bases, and 19 bases lay in between. Written as DNA, the CDR3 is TGCGCCAGCAGTCGACCGGACTTCGACCCCTTCTATGGCTACACCTTC. Its translation is CASSRPDFDPFYGYTF.

The genes are TRBV4-2 and TRBJ2-3, with 15 positions matching TRBD2. The V segment lost 2 bases and the J segment 5 bases; nucleotides outside the gene matches: 5. This CDR3 has 17 amino acids. The V gene's germline CDR1 is LGHNA and CDR2 YNFKEQ. As DNA, the CDR3 is TGTGCCAGCAGCCAATCCGGACTAGCGGGGGGGCAAGATACGCAGTATTTT. Protein sequence: CASSQSGLAGGQDTQYF.

This chain connects TRBV5-4 to TRBJ2-1; the match to TRBD2 covers 10 bases. In germline, CDR1 is SGHNT, CDR2 YYREEE (reference sequence). V was pared by 0 bases and J by 11 bases, with 5 bases of the junction left unmatched. CDR3 size: 14 residues. The CDR3 DNA reads TGTGCCAGCAGCTTGGAAGCGGGGGGGAGTAAGCAGTTCTTC. Its translation is CASSLEAGGSKQFF.

The CDR3 DNA reads TGTGCCAGTAGTACCTCTTGGGCAGGCTCTGGAAACACCATATATTTT. It specifies CASSTSWAGSGNTIYF. This chain uses TRBV19 with TRBJ1-3; no firm D call. The CDR3 contains 16 residues. With 4 bases removed from V and 0 bases from J, the gap between germline ends came to 13 bases. Germline values: CDR1 LNHDA, CDR2 SQIVND (reference sequence).

The chain uses TRBV7-2 and TRBJ2-3, with 8 bases lining up with TRBD2. This CDR3 region has 15 residues. The J segment lost 0 bases and the V segment lost 4 bases, leaving 3 bases of the junction unmatched. The germline CDR1 and CDR2 sequences are SGHTA and FQGNSA. CDR3 DNA: TGTGCCAGCAGCTCCTTAGCGGGGAGCACAGATACGCAGTATTTT. Protein sequence: CASSSLAGSTDTQYF.

The J gene is TRBJ2-5, the V gene TRBV7-2, with D tentatively TRBD1 (6 bases). CDR1 is SGHTA and CDR2 is FQGNSA in the germline V gene. CDR3 length: 14 amino acids. The V and J ends lost 7 bases and 2 bases respectively, with 14 bases between them. The CDR3 nucleotides read TGTGCCAGCACGATAGCAGGGGCACAAGAGACCCAGTACTTC. It is translated as CASTIAGAQETQYF.

Written as DNA, the CDR3 is TGCAGCGTTGGGTTCCGACAGGGCAGTAGCAAGACCCAGTACTTC. Encoded protein: CSVGFRQGSSKTQYF. This chain uses TRBV29-1 with TRBJ2-5, with TRBD1 identical over 7 bases. Looked up from germline, CDR1 is SQVTM and CDR2 is ANQGSEA. The V segment lost 4 bases and the J segment 6 bases; nucleotides outside the gene matches: 14. This CDR3 has 15 amino acids.

This sequence joins TRBV7-2 and TRBJ2-7; 7 bases are shared with TRBD1. CDR3 length: 16 residues. Germline assignment: CDR1 SGHTA and CDR2 FQGNSA. J was trimmed by 4 bases and V by 5 bases; bases with no gene match: 14. Here the CDR3 reads CASSPTSGTEKYEQYF. For the CDR3, the DNA is TGTGCCAGCAGCCCCACCTCCGGGACAGAAAAATACGAGCAGTACTTC.

This rearrangement joins TRBV19 to TRBJ2-7, with 8 positions matching TRBD2. The trim removed 5 bases at V and 5 bases at J, leaving 5 bases unmatched. Germline V gene data show CDR1 as LNHDA and CDR2 as SQIVND (reference sequence). The CDR3 covers 13 residues. The CDR3 DNA follows: TGTGCCAGTAGTCCAGCGGGAGATCACGAGCAGTACTTC. Translating it yields CASSPAGDHEQYF.

V gene TRBV19 combines with J gene TRBJ1-1; no definite D call. Trimming left V 7 bases short and J 6 bases short, with 18 bases between. CDR1 and CDR2 (germline): LNHDA, SQIVND (reference sequence). The CDR3 loop spans 14 amino acids. CDR3 DNA sequence: TGTGCCAGTAACCAGACTCCCAACCGGCCTGAAGCTTTCTTT. Residues: CASNQTPNRPEAFF.

The V gene is TRBV7-6, the J gene TRBJ2-7, with 10 positions matching TRBD1. The CDR3 is 15 amino acids. Germline V gene data show CDR1 as SGHVS and CDR2 as FNYEAQ. The J segment lost 2 bases and the V segment lost 5 bases, leaving 6 bases of the junction unmatched. In DNA, the CDR3 is TGTGCCAGCAGCCTAACCGGGACAGGGGCCTACGAGCAGTACTTC. Protein sequence: CASSLTGTGAYEQYF.